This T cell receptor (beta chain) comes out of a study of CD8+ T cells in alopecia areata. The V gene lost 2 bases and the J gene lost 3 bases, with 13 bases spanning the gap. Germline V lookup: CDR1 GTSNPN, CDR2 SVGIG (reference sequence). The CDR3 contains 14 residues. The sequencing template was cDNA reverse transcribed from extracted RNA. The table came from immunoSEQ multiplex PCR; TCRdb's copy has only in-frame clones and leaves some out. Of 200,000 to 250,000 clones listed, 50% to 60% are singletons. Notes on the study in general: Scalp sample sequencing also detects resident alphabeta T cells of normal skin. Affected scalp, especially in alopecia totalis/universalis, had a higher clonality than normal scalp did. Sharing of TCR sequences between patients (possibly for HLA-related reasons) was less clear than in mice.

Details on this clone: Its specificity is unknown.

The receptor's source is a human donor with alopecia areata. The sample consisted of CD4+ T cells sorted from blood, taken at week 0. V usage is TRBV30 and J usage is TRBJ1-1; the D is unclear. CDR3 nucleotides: TGTGCCTGGAGTAGACTGGGCGCGTACACTGAAGCTTTCTTT. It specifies CAWSRLGAYTEAFF.